This TCR beta chain was retrieved from a study of T cell responses to AZD1222 COVID-19 vaccine. Study results and limitations: Repertoires in all cases were sampled only once the peak T cell response had passed. Targets within unmutated variant regions were reportedly found for nearly half of spike-specific TCRs. Across spike, vaccine-associated CD4 TCRs were found, dominant at 160-218 and 743-854.

Sequenced by immunoSEQ multiplex PCR; TCRdb stores in-frame clones only, minus some. The sample lists 150,000 or so clones; approximately 90% were seen once. Comment on this clone: What it binds is not known.

The V gene's germline CDR1 is SGHTA and CDR2 FQGNSA. V dropped 1 base and J dropped 9; count of bases not matched to a gene: 6. The CDR3 contains 14 residues. The clonotype originates from an adult in good health. The chain recombines TRBV7-2 with TRBJ2-1, with TRBD2 matching 7 bases. Here the sequenced sample was peripheral blood, taken on day 0 of AZD1222 vaccination. Here the CDR3 reads CASSLGLAISEQFF. The CDR3, as DNA: TGTGCCAGCAGCTTAGGACTAGCTATAAGTGAGCAGTTCTTC.